The 14 T cell receptor beta chains listed next were all sequenced from one sample in a study of T cells in Graves' hyperthyroidism and ophthalmopathy. TCR beta CDR3 region amplification was performed from RNA transcripts. The primer set for the first-round RT-PCR of the TCR CDR3 was HTBI. TCRdb reprocessed the multiplex PCR reads via MiXCR and lists one record per CDR3 protein. The table has hundreds of thousands of distinct CDR3 sequences, 13% to 15% seen once; the top ten hold about 10%. Source material: blood. Receptors were obtained from a woman between 18 and 29 years old with Graves' hyperthyroidism.

This rearrangement joins TRBV7-9 to TRBJ1-1; tentative D call: TRBD1 (6 bases). This CDR3 is built from 14 residues. Looked up from germline, CDR1 is SEHNR and CDR2 is FQNEAQ (reference sequence). The germline V and J ends were trimmed by 4 bases and 3 bases, with 12 bases remaining between them. The CDR3 DNA reads TGTGCCAGCAGCTCAGGGGTAGGCGACACTGAAGCTTTCTTT. It is translated as CASSSGVGDTEAFF. The entire variable domain, with the rest obtained from reference TRBV7-9 and TRBJ1-1, is as follows: DTGVSQNPRHKITKRGQNVTFRCDPISEHNRLYWYRQTLGQGPEFLTYFQNEAQLEKSRLLSDRFSAERPKGSFSTLEIQRTEQGDSAMYLCASSSGVGDTEAFFGQGTRLTVV.

This clonotype has at least ten counts. This sequence joins TRBV18 and TRBJ2-5, with 7 bases fitting TRBD1. The CDR3 consists of 15 residues. Trimming cost V 1 base and J 4 bases; bases outside gene matches: 6. Germline V gene sequence: CDR1 KGHSH, CDR2 LQKENI. The CDR3 here is CASSPRQGSGETQYF. The CDR3 region has the DNA TGTGCCAGCTCACCACGACAGGGAAGCGGAGAGACCCAGTACTTC.

Many counts were recorded for this clonotype. This sequence joins TRBV20-1 and TRBJ2-7; 12 nucleotides line up with TRBD2. Germline V CDR1 and CDR2: DFQATT, SNEGSKA (reference sequence). There are 16 residues in the CDR3. Trimming took 1 base from V and 2 from J; bases not matched to a gene: 6. In DNA form, the CDR3 reads TGCAGTGCTAGAGGTGGACGGACTAGCGGGACCTACGAGCAGTACTTC. Its translation is CSARGGRTSGTYEQYF.

This clonotype was found many times. The genes are TRBV20-1 and TRBJ2-3, with no clear D. V was clipped by 3 bases and J by 4 bases, with 11 bases between them. This CDR3 has 13 residues. Germline V lookup: CDR1 DFQATT, CDR2 SNEGSKA (reference sequence). The CDR3, as DNA: TGCAGTGCTAGTATGGACGCCGCAGATACGCAGTATTTT. The encoded protein is CSASMDAADTQYF.

This clonotype was observed many times. The chain combines TRBV4-1 with TRBJ2-5; a possible D gene is TRBD1 (6 bases). The germline V gene has CDR1 MGHRA and CDR2 YSYEKL. Trimming took off 4 bases at V and 2 bases at J, with 17 bases between the two ends. This CDR3 region has 16 residues. The CDR3 protein is CASSPTPRTAQETQYF. DNA of the CDR3: TGCGCCAGCAGCCCTACTCCGAGGACAGCACAAGAGACCCAGTACTTC.

This clonotype came up a few times. V is TRBV28 and J is TRBJ2-7; D assignment may be TRBD1 or TRBD2 (6 bases each). Germline V gene sequence: CDR1 MDHEN, CDR2 SYDVKM. Trimming took 7 bases from V and 3 from J, leaving 16 bases between them. The CDR3 runs 14 residues. The CDR3, as DNA: TGTGCCAGCATTAAGTGGGGGGCGGACTACGAGCAGTACTTC. Amino acids: CASIKWGADYEQYF.

This clonotype showed up many times. Written as DNA, the CDR3 is TGTGCCAGCAGCTTGCTAGCGGGAGGCCACTACGAGCAGTACTTC. It translates to CASSLLAGGHYEQYF. The chain is built from TRBV7-3 and TRBJ2-7, with 11 bases identical to TRBD2. The germline CDR1 and CDR2 sequences are SGHTA and FQGTGA. The CDR3 extends over 15 amino acids. J lost 3 bases, V lost 3 bases, and 4 bases had no gene match.

The rearrangement uses TRBV10-3 and TRBJ2-7; the match to TRBD2 covers 10 bases. Trimming took 3 bases from V and 3 from J; bases not matched to a gene: 5. CDR3 length: 15 residues. Germline values: CDR1 ENHRY, CDR2 SYGVKD. The CDR3 DNA is TGTGCCATCAGTGAAGGACTAGCGGAGAACTACGAGCAGTACTTC. Amino acid sequence: CAISEGLAENYEQYF.

Turning to this clonotype: The junction departs from the called germline gene at one end, perhaps through a read error. This chain connects TRBV5-6 to TRBJ2-5; 11 positions agree with TRBD2. CDR1 SGHDT and CDR2 YYEEEE come from the germline V gene. This CDR3 region has 19 residues. In DNA, the CDR3 is TGTGTCAGCAGCTTTCGCACTAGCGGGAGAGGAGGCCAACAACACCCCCCGTACTTC. It translates to CVSSFRTSGRGGQQHPPYF.

The table lists this clonotype with many counts. This chain uses TRBV4-1 with TRBJ1-5; a weak D match, TRBD1 (6 bases). This CDR3 is built from 16 residues. Between the trimmed V and J ends, which lost 4 bases and 0 bases, there was a span of 13 bases. Germline V gene sequence: CDR1 MGHRA, CDR2 YSYEKL. CDR3 in amino acids: CASSLRGGLSNQPQHF. The CDR3 region has the DNA TGCGCCAGCAGCCTTCGAGGGGGGCTTAGCAATCAGCCCCAGCATTTT.

This clonotype occurred many times. The gene calls are TRBV2 and TRBJ2-1; 10 bases match TRBD1. V was clipped by 6 bases and J by 10 bases; unmatched bases: 12. CDR1 SNHLY and CDR2 FYNNEI come from the germline V gene. This CDR3 region has 15 residues. As DNA, the CDR3 is TGTGCCAGCAGCTCGGGACAGGGGATGGTACGGGAGCAGTTCTTC. Protein: CASSSGQGMVREQFF.

This clonotype has a count of ten or more. V gene TRBV29-1 combines with J gene TRBJ2-7; 7 positions agree with TRBD1. The CDR3 contains 12 residues. In germline, CDR1 is SQVTM, CDR2 ANQGSEA. The J segment lost 0 bases and the V segment lost 6 bases, leaving 2 bases of the junction unmatched. The DNA for the CDR3 is TGCAGCGTGGGACAGAGCTCCTACGAGCAGTACTTC. As protein: CSVGQSSYEQYF.

This clonotype showed up just a few times. V gene TRBV5-8 combines with J gene TRBJ1-2; D is possibly TRBD1 (6 bases). Germline V lookup: CDR1 SGHTS, CDR2 YDEGEE. Trimming shortened V by 0 bases and J by 3 bases, and 27 bases separated the two germline ends. The CDR3 has 20 residues. The CDR3 DNA sequence: TGTGCCAGCAGCTTGGCCCCGACAGGAGCAGGCTTATTTTTAGACTATGGCTACACCTTC. Its translation: CASSLAPTGAGLFLDYGYTF. Variable domain in full (rest from reference TRBV5-8 and TRBJ1-2): EAGVTQSPTHLIKTRGQQATLRCSPISGHTSVYWYQQALGLGLQFLLWYDEGEERNRGNFPPRFSGRQFPNYSSELNVNALELEDSALYLCASSLAPTGAGLFLDYGYTFGSGTRLTVV.

On this clonotype itself: One end of the junction does not line up with germline, which may come from a read error. This chain connects TRBV29-1 to TRBJ2-1; no reliable D call. The germline V gene encodes CDR1 SQVTM and CDR2 ANQGSEA. The length of the CDR3 is 15 residues. Here the CDR3 DNA reads TGCAGCGTCCGTGGACCAGATGTACCTTACAATGAGCAGCTCTTC. Its protein is CSVRGPDVPYNEQLF.